These T cell receptor beta chains were read from a single sample in a study of blood T cell repertoires in COVID-19. Profiled with immunoSEQ multiplex PCR; TCRdb holds only in-frame clones, not every one. This table holds roughly 330,000 clones, about four fifths found once. Sequenced input: peripheral blood. All receptors derive from a woman in her 50s with acute or convalescent COVID-19. Each CDR3 is given with its conserved first and last residue. D genes are given only for firm matches. The size of a clone is reported for some rows only, either as once, few or many, or as a class for expanded clones.

j_gene | abundance | v_gene | len | d_gene | CDR3aa | CDR3nt
TRBJ2-4 | . | TRBV7-2 | 14 | . | CASSPGVAKNIQYF | TGTGCCAGCAGCCCGGGAGTAGCCAAAAACATTCAGTACTTC
TRBJ2-3 | . | TRBV19 | 17 | TRBD1 | CASSIPWTGGGPDTQYF | TGTGCCAGTAGTATCCCGTGGACAGGGGGCGGTCCAGATACGCAGTATTTT
TRBJ1-1 | . | TRBV2 | 13 | . | CASSDRGDTEAFF | TGTGCCAGCAGCGACCGGGGGGACACTGAAGCTTTCTTT
TRBJ2-3 | few | TRBV29-1 | 15 | . | CSVEDVLASTDTQYF | TGCAGCGTTGAAGATGTGCTAGCGAGCACAGATACGCAGTATTTT
TRBJ2-3 | . | TRBV7-2 | 16 | TRBD2 | CASSLSGRYSTDTQYF | TGTGCCAGCAGCCTTAGCGGGAGATATAGCACAGATACGCAGTATTTT
TRBJ1-5 | . | TRBV24-1 | 15 | . | CATSDAGISNQPQHF | TGTGCCACCAGTGATGCAGGGATTAGCAATCAGCCCCAGCATTTT
TRBJ1-1 | . | TRBV6-2/TRBV6-3 | 13 | TRBD1 | CASSWTGNTEAFF | TGTGCCAGCAGTTGGACAGGGAACACTGAAGCTTTCTTT
TRBJ2-2 | . | TRBV24-1 | 16 | TRBD1 | CATSDPGQGISGELFF | TGTGCCACCAGTGATCCGGGACAGGGGATTTCCGGGGAGCTGTTTTTT
TRBJ1-5 | . | TRBV7-2 | 15 | . | CASSLGGTTNQPQHF | TGTGCCAGCAGCTTAGGTGGGACAACAAATCAGCCCCAGCATTTT
TRBJ1-1 | . | TRBV5-1 | 14 | TRBD1 | CASSGGQKSTEAFF | TGCGCCAGCAGCGGGGGACAGAAGTCTACTGAAGCTTTCTTT
TRBJ1-5 | . | TRBV18 | 13 | . | CASSPTADQPQHF | TGTGCCAGCTCACCGACAGCCGATCAGCCCCAGCATTTT
TRBJ2-7 | . | TRBV6-5 | 12 | TRBD1 | CATKGTVREQYF | TGTGCCACGAAAGGGACAGTACGGGAGCAGTACTTC
TRBJ2-3 | . | TRBV7-3 | 14 | TRBD2 | CASSLAAHTDTQYF | TGTGCCAGCAGCCTAGCGGCCCACACAGATACGCAGTATTTT
TRBJ2-6 | . | TRBV12-3/TRBV12-4 | 13 | . | CASSSPGANVLTF | TGTGCCAGCAGCTCCCCTGGGGCCAACGTCCTGACTTTC
TRBJ2-2 | few | TRBV7-2 | 16 | TRBD2 | CASPSVAGARTGELFF | TGTGCCAGCCCTTCTGTAGCGGGGGCCCGCACCGGGGAGCTGTTTTTT
TRBJ1-1 | . | TRBV19 | 13 | . | CASSIRVNTEAFF | TGTGCCAGTAGTATTCGGGTGAACACTGAAGCTTTCTTT
TRBJ1-4 | once | TRBV5-1 | 15 | . | CASSLVWGAGEKLFF | TGCGCCAGCAGCTTGGTGTGGGGCGCCGGAGAAAAACTGTTTTTT
TRBJ2-5 | . | TRBV11-2 | 15 | TRBD2 | CASSLGLDLLETQYF | TGTGCCAGCAGCCTTGGACTAGACCTCTTAGAGACCCAGTACTTC
TRBJ2-6 | . | TRBV5-1 | 16 | TRBD2 | CASSLGGGSGANVLTF | TGCGCCAGCAGCTTGGGCGGGGGCTCTGGGGCCAACGTCCTGACTTTC
TRBJ2-5 | . | TRBV5-1 | 13 | . | CASSSPGTETQYF | TGCGCCAGCAGCTCCCCAGGAACGGAGACCCAGTACTTC
TRBJ1-2 | . | TRBV7-2 | 14 | . | CASSPTTPSYGYTF | TGTGCCAGCAGCCCGACAACCCCCTCTTATGGCTACACCTTC
TRBJ2-2 | . | TRBV6-2/TRBV6-3 | 16 | TRBD1 | CASSPWSGTGIRELFF | TGTGCCAGCAGCCCTTGGAGCGGGACAGGGATAAGGGAGCTGTTTTTT
TRBJ2-7 | . | TRBV11-3 | 13 | . | CASSLGPRDEQYF | TGTGCCAGCAGCTTAGGCCCTCGGGACGAGCAGTACTTC
TRBJ2-1 | . | TRBV7-8 | 13 | TRBD1 | CASSWDRNNEQFF | TGTGCCAGCAGCTGGGACAGAAACAATGAGCAGTTCTTC
TRBJ1-1 | . | TRBV18 | 15 | . | CASSPGVIRETEAFF | TGTGCCAGCTCACCAGGGGTCATCCGGGAGACTGAAGCTTTCTTT
TRBJ1-2 | . | TRBV6-5 | 12 | . | CASRTFNYGYTF | TGTGCCAGCAGGACATTTAACTATGGCTACACCTTC
TRBJ2-7 | . | TRBV14 | 14 | . | CASSQVSGAYEQYF | TGTGCCAGCAGCCAAGTATCGGGAGCCTACGAGCAGTACTTC
TRBJ2-1 | . | TRBV4-3 | 17 | TRBD1 | CASRPGTGKLAYNEQFF | TGCGCCAGCAGGCCCGGGACAGGCAAGCTCGCCTACAATGAGCAGTTCTTC
TRBJ2-1 | . | TRBV30 | 16 | . | CACSSGLSSGYNEQFF | TGTGCCTGCTCCAGCGGACTATCTTCTGGCTACAATGAGCAGTTCTTC
TRBJ2-1 | once | TRBV19 | 13 | TRBD2 | CASSSLAGGEQFF | TGTGCCAGTAGTTCCTTAGCGGGAGGTGAGCAGTTCTTC
TRBJ2-7 | . | TRBV7-6 | 15 | . | CASSFGDSASYEQYF | TGTGCCAGCAGCTTCGGGGACTCCGCATCCTACGAGCAGTACTTC
TRBJ2-4 | . | TRBV10-3 | 15 | TRBD1 | CAITRTGDAKNIQYF | TGTGCCATCACCCGGACAGGGGACGCCAAAAACATTCAGTACTTC
TRBJ2-6 | . | TRBV4-2 | 17 | . | CASSQVGEGSGANVLTF | TGTGCCAGCAGCCAAGTAGGAGAGGGCTCTGGGGCCAACGTCCTGACTTTC
TRBJ2-3 | . | TRBV7-6 | 15 | . | CASSLGGGRTDTQYF | TGTGCCAGCAGCTTAGGGGGAGGACGCACAGATACGCAGTATTTT
TRBJ1-1 | . | TRBV6-6 | 13 | TRBD1 | CASSRQGNTEAFF | TGTGCCAGCAGTAGACAGGGGAACACTGAAGCTTTCTTT
TRBJ1-1 | . | TRBV2 | 14 | TRBD1 | CASRRDRENTEAFF | TGTGCCAGCAGGAGGGACAGGGAAAACACTGAAGCTTTCTTT
TRBJ1-5 | . | TRBV6-2/TRBV6-3 | 16 | . | CASSYPTGFSNQPQHF | TGTGCCAGCAGTTACCCCACAGGCTTTAGCAATCAGCCCCAGCATTTT
TRBJ1-2 | . | TRBV9 | 15 | . | CASSPQGKGGYGYTF | TGTGCCAGCAGCCCCCAGGGGAAAGGGGGCTATGGCTACACCTTC
TRBJ1-2 | once | TRBV19 | 10 | . | CASRSYGYTF | TGTGCCAGTAGGAGTTATGGCTACACCTTC
TRBJ2-2 | . | TRBV6-2/TRBV6-3 | 16 | . | CASSSDPFIGAGELFF | TGTGCCAGCAGTTCCGACCCCTTTATTGGAGCCGGGGAGCTGTTTTTT
TRBJ1-2 | . | TRBV19 | 16 | TRBD1 | CASSIATGGMNYGYTF | TGTGCCAGTAGTATAGCTACAGGGGGCATGAACTATGGCTACACCTTC
TRBJ2-7 | few | TRBV19 | 15 | TRBD2 | CASSAPLAGAYEQYF | TGTGCCAGTAGTGCCCCCCTAGCGGGGGCCTACGAGCAGTACTTC
TRBJ2-5 | . | TRBV13 | 15 | TRBD1 | CASSLGQGGKETQYF | TGTGCCAGCAGCCTTGGACAGGGAGGAAAAGAGACCCAGTACTTC
TRBJ2-2 | . | TRBV30 | 16 | TRBD1 | CAWSVYRGSYTGELFF | TGTGCCTGGAGTGTCTACAGGGGTAGCTACACCGGGGAGCTGTTTTTT